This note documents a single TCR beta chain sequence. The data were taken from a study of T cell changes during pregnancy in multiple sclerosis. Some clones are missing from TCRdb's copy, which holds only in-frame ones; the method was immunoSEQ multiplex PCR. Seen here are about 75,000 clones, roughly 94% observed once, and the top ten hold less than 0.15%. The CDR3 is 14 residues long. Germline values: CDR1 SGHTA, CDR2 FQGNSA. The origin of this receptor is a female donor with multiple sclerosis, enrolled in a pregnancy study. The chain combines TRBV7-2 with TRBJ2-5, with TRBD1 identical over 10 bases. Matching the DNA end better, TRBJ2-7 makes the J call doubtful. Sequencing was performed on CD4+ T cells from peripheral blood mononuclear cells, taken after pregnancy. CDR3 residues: CASSLGDRGYEQYF. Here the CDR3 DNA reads TGTGCCAGCAGCTTAGGGGACAGGGGCTACGAGCAGTACTTC.